The present T cell receptor (beta chain) was sequenced within a study of T cells in Graves' hyperthyroidism and ophthalmopathy. This clonotype came up many times. The CDR3 regions of TCR beta were amplified from RNA transcripts. Primed by the HTBI set, a first-round RT-PCR was run on the TCR CDR3. TCRdb itself ran the multiplex PCR reads through MiXCR, one entry per CDR3 protein. The table shows roughly 380,000 distinct CDR3 sequences, with roughly 12% occurring only once. This CDR3 spans 16 amino acids. V was pared by 0 bases and J by 3 bases, with 4 bases of the junction left unmatched. The V gene's germline CDR1 is SGHRS and CDR2 YFSETQ.

The origin of this receptor is a man aged 25 to 45 with Graves' hyperthyroidism that later progressed to Graves' ophthalmopathy. The chain links TRBV5-1 to TRBJ2-3; TRBD1 agrees at 10 bases. The sample taken for sequencing was blood. The DNA for the CDR3 is TGCGCCAGCAGCTTGGGGACAGGGGGAAGGACAGATACGCAGTATTTT. Encoded protein: CASSLGTGGRTDTQYF. The full variable domain, rest sourced from reference TRBV5-1 and TRBJ2-3, is KAGVTQTPRYLIKTRGQQVTLSCSPISGHRSVSWYQQTPGQGLQFLFEYFSETQRNKGNFPGRFSGRQFSNSRSEMNVSTLELGDSALYLCASSLGTGGRTDTQYFGPGTRLTVL.